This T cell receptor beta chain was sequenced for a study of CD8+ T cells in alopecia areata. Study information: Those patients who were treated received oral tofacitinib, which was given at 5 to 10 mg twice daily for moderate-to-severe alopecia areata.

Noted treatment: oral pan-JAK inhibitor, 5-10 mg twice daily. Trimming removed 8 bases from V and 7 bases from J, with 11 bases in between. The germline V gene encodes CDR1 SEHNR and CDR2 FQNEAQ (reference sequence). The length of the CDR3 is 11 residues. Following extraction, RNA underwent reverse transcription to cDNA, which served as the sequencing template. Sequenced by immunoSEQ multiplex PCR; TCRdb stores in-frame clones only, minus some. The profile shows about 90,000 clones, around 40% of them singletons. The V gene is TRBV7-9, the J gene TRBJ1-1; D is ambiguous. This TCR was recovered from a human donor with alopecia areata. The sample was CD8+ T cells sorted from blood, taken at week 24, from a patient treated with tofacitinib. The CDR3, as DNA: TGTGCCAGCCATTCTCGGGGTGAAGCTTTCTTT. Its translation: CASHSRGEAFF.